These T cell receptor beta chains were read from a single sample in a study of OX40 agonist ivuxolimab in advanced cancers. The protocol was immunoSEQ multiplex PCR, while the TCRdb copy is restricted to in-frame clones and leaves out a portion. In the table there are about 33,000 clones, 89% of which are singletons. Sample: CD4+ or CD8+ T cells sorted from blood, taken in a trial of the OX40 agonist ivuxolimab. The receptor set was obtained from an adult with an advanced solid tumor such as melanoma, head and neck, liver or kidney cancer. Each CDR3 is given with its conserved first and last residue. The D gene is left open where the match is weak. Only part of the rows carry a size: once, few, many, or a class if the clone is expanded.

abundance	v_gene	d_gene	j_gene	CDR3aa	CDR3nt
.	TRBV7-3	.	TRBJ2-7	CASSLSGPRSEQYF	TGTGCCAGCAGCTTATCGGGACCCCGCTCCGAGCAGTACTTC
.	TRBV19	.	TRBJ1-3	CASSTRQTGNTIYF	TGTGCCAGTAGTACCCGACAGACTGGAAACACCATATATTTT
.	TRBV6-5	.	TRBJ1-1	CASSVSGQTEAFF	TGTGCCAGCAGCGTCTCTGGACAGACTGAAGCTTTCTTT
.	TRBV7-8	.	TRBJ2-2	CASSPNSNTGELFF	TGTGCCAGCAGCCCCAATTCGAACACCGGGGAGCTGTTTTTT
once	TRBV18	.	TRBJ2-2	CASSPAKVNTGELFF	TGTGCCAGCTCACCTGCCAAAGTTAACACCGGGGAGCTGTTTTTT
.	TRBV27	.	TRBJ2-3	CASSLQDGADTQYF	TGTGCCAGCAGCCTACAGGATGGAGCAGATACGCAGTATTTT
.	TRBV6-1	TRBD1	TRBJ2-7	CASKAGGPYEQYF	TGTGCCAGCAAGGCAGGGGGCCCCTACGAGCAGTACTTC
.	TRBV11-2	TRBD2	TRBJ2-2	CASSLVLAGGLALGELFF	TGTGCCAGCAGCTTAGTGCTAGCGGGGGGTCTCGCCCTCGGGGAGCTGTTTTTT
.	TRBV10-3	.	TRBJ2-3	CAISGTTDTQYF	TGTGCCATCAGTGGGACCACAGATACGCAGTATTTT
.	TRBV28	TRBD2	TRBJ2-3	CASSSPGTIQRGDTQYF	TGTGCCAGCAGTTCCCCCGGGACTATACAAAGGGGAGATACGCAGTATTTT
.	TRBV18	TRBD1	TRBJ2-3	CASTRDRERTDTQYF	TGTGCCAGCACAAGGGACAGGGAACGAACAGATACGCAGTATTTT
.	TRBV12-5	.	TRBJ2-2	CASGLGTVGTGELFF	TGTGCTAGTGGTTTGGGGACAGTGGGCACCGGGGAGCTGTTTTTT
.	TRBV7-6	.	TRBJ2-5	CASSLEWETQYF	TGTGCCAGCAGCTTAGAGTGGGAGACCCAGTACTTC
.	TRBV6-1	.	TRBJ2-5	CASSDIRPGETQYF	TGTGCCAGCAGTGATATTCGCCCTGGAGAGACCCAGTACTTC
.	TRBV19	.	TRBJ1-1	CASSIDGGGGTEAFF	TGTGCCAGTAGTATAGATGGGGGGGGAGGCACTGAAGCTTTCTTT
.	TRBV9	TRBD1	TRBJ1-6	CASSLMTGANSPLHF	TGTGCCAGCAGCCTTATGACAGGGGCGAATTCACCCCTCCACTTT
.	TRBV10-2	TRBD1	TRBJ1-2	CASRPTGGYGYTF	TGCGCCAGCAGGCCGACAGGGGGCTATGGCTACACCTTC
.	TRBV9	TRBD2	TRBJ2-3	CASSVATSGTSDTQYF	TGTGCCAGCAGCGTAGCTACTAGCGGGACCTCAGATACGCAGTATTTT
once	TRBV6-5	.	TRBJ1-1	CASSYSVKGMNTEAFF	TGTGCCAGCAGTTACTCGGTAAAGGGGATGAACACTGAAGCTTTCTTT
.	TRBV5-6	.	TRBJ2-5	CASNLKGGGSGETQYF	TGTGCCAGCAACCTAAAGGGAGGGGGCAGCGGAGAGACCCAGTACTTC
few	TRBV11-2	.	TRBJ2-7	CASSFNYEQYF	TGTGCCAGCAGCTTTAACTACGAGCAGTACTTC
.	TRBV19	.	TRBJ1-1	CASSRGQNTEAFF	TGTGCCAGTAGTAGGGGACAGAACACTGAAGCTTTCTTT
.	TRBV11-2	.	TRBJ1-2	CASSPATHNYGYTF	TGTGCCAGCAGCCCGGCGACTCATAACTATGGCTACACCTTC
.	TRBV18	.	TRBJ2-1	CASSPAGGNNYNEQFF	TGTGCCAGCTCACCGGCTGGCGGGAATAACTACAATGAGCAGTTCTTC
.	TRBV6-1	.	TRBJ2-2	CASSRQVANTGELFF	TGTGCCAGCAGTCGACAGGTTGCGAACACCGGGGAGCTGTTTTTT
.	TRBV19	.	TRBJ1-3	CASSPGPGNTIYF	TGTGCCAGTAGTCCGGGACCTGGAAACACCATATATTTT
.	TRBV10-2	.	TRBJ1-2	CASSQGSGGYTF	TGCGCCAGCAGCCAGGGGTCCGGCGGCTACACCTTC
.	TRBV2	TRBD1	TRBJ2-1	CASIEDRSTYNEQFF	TGTGCCAGCATTGAGGACAGGTCCACCTACAATGAGCAGTTCTTC
.	TRBV18	TRBD1	TRBJ2-4	CASSPRTGAKNIQYF	TGTGCCAGCTCACCTCGGACAGGGGCGAAAAACATTCAGTACTTC
.	TRBV6-5	.	TRBJ1-1	CVSSKNRGTEAFF	TGTGTCAGCAGTAAGAATAGGGGCACTGAAGCTTTCTTT
.	TRBV9	.	TRBJ2-1	CASSEQGDNEQFF	TGTGCCAGCAGCGAACAGGGCGACAATGAGCAGTTCTTC
.	TRBV6-1	.	TRBJ1-2	CASSESGPYGYTF	TGTGCCAGCAGTGAATCGGGGCCCTATGGCTACACCTTC
.	TRBV7-3	.	TRBJ2-2	CASSLIGDTGELFF	TGTGCCAGCAGCTTAATAGGAGACACCGGGGAGCTGTTTTTT
.	TRBV18	.	TRBJ1-2	CASSLKREGNYGYTF	TGTGCCAGCTCACTGAAGCGAGAGGGTAACTATGGCTACACCTTC
once	TRBV4-2	.	TRBJ1-3	CASSRELGGGNTIYF	TGTGCCAGCAGCCGTGAGTTAGGAGGGGGAAACACCATATATTTT